This T cell receptor (beta chain) derives from a study of human versus mouse CDR3 diversity and MHC coevolution. CDR3 length: 17 amino acids. The germline V gene has CDR1 MNHNS and CDR2 SASEGT. V was pared by 2 bases and J by 4 bases, with 5 bases of the junction left unmatched. This clone was observed once. The table came from immunoSEQ multiplex PCR; TCRdb's copy has only in-frame clones and leaves some out. Counted here are about 83,000 clones, roughly 90% occurring once; the ten biggest clones make up more than 0.13%. Sample: naive CD4+ T cells from blood. As for subset: CD45RO-negative CD62L-positive naive CD4 T cells. The source is a person aged 30-69 years in good health. V is TRBV6-1 and J is TRBJ2-2; 12 bases fit TRBD2. As DNA, the CDR3 is TGTGCCAGCAGTGAACTAGCGGGGGGGCCAGGCACCGGGGAGCTGTTTTTT. Residues: CASSELAGGPGTGELFF.